The 10 T cell receptor beta chains below were found in one sample sequenced in a study of blood T cells in healthy people across ages (dated by TCRdb to between 2014 and 2017). Receptor amplification or capture employed 5' RACE. The sequencer listed for this sample is Illumina HiSeq 2500. The second PCR ran for about 6 to 12 cycles and used a J-beta primer mix along with a sample-barcoded 5' primer. TCRdb took the public reads, trimmed them with fastp at Q25, ran MiXCR for clone calling and kept in-frame beta chains. Each CDR3 protein gets just one entry, which takes the most common genes and DNA from the rows behind it. The sample table shows under 1,000,000 distinct CDR3 sequences, and around 50% are seen once. The ten largest clones capture around 18% of the sample. Sequenced: blood. The receptors were sampled from an elderly man in good health.

The chain couples TRBV7-9 to TRBJ2-5; D gene unclear. Trimming took off 5 bases at V and 2 bases at J, with 21 bases between the two ends. This CDR3 has 17 residues. The V gene's germline CDR1 is SEHNR and CDR2 FQNEAQ (reference sequence). The CDR3 region is CASSTAETAASQETQYF. As DNA, the CDR3 is TGTGCCAGCAGCACGGCTGAGACGGCGGCCTCACAAGAGACCCAGTACTTC.

Ten or more counts support this clonotype. The chain carries TRBV7-2 and TRBJ2-5, with 11 bases aligning to TRBD2. V trimming: 5 bases; J trimming: 4 bases; junction bases outside the gene matches: 3. This CDR3 has 14 residues. CDR1 is SGHTA, CDR2 FQGNSA, per germline. For the CDR3, the DNA is TGTGCCAGCAGCCAAGGACTAGCGGGAGAGACCCAGTACTTC. Translated: CASSQGLAGETQYF.

The chain is built from TRBV20-1 and TRBJ2-1, with D possibly TRBD2 on 6 matching bases. Germline loops: CDR1 DFQATT, CDR2 SNEGSKA (reference sequence). This CDR3 region has 14 residues. V was clipped by 1 base and J by 3 bases, with 10 bases between them. This CDR3 is CSARGRDFYNEQFF. For the CDR3, the DNA is TGCAGTGCTAGAGGAAGGGACTTCTACAATGAGCAGTTCTTC.

This sequence joins TRBV11-2 and TRBJ2-7, with 13 bases matching TRBD2. Looked up from germline, CDR1 is SGHAT and CDR2 is FQNNGV. V dropped 5 bases and J dropped 4; count of bases not matched to a gene: 8. The CDR3 spans 16 residues. CDR3 sequence: CASSIGLAGATYEQYF. The CDR3 DNA reads TGTGCCAGCAGCATAGGACTAGCGGGGGCCACGTACGAGCAGTACTTC. The full variable domain, with the rest looked up from reference TRBV11-2 and TRBJ2-7, is EAGVAQSPRYKIIEKRQSVAFWCNPISGHATLYWYQQILGQGPKLLIQFQNNGVVDDSQLPKDRFSAERLKGVDSTLKIQPAKLEDSAVYLCASSIGLAGATYEQYFGPGTRLTVT.

This clonotype was observed a handful of times. This chain connects TRBV7-2 to TRBJ2-4; a weak D match, TRBD1 (6 bases). The CDR3 loop spans 18 amino acids. V was clipped by 5 bases and J by 0 bases, with 20 bases between them. The germline CDR1 and CDR2 sequences are SGHTA and FQGNSA. CDR3 nucleotides: TGTGCCAGCAGCAAGACAGGACAAACCTCCCTAGCCAAAAACATTCAGTACTTC. Its protein product is CASSKTGQTSLAKNIQYF.

This clonotype turned up a few times. The chain carries TRBV7-7 and TRBJ2-1, with D maybe TRBD2 (7 bases). Germline V gene sequence: CDR1 SSHAT, CDR2 FNYEAQ (reference sequence). V lost 1 base to trimming and J lost 10 bases, with 11 bases between them. CDR3 length: 13 residues. The CDR3 DNA reads TGTGCCAGCAGCTTAGGTAGGGGGGGAGAGCAGTTCTTC. Translated: CASSLGRGGEQFF.

This chain connects TRBV11-3 to TRBJ1-2; D may be TRBD1 (5 bases). Per germline, CDR1 SGHNT and CDR2 YENEEA. CDR3 length: 14 residues. V gave up 5 bases and J gave up 5 bases, with 15 bases separating them. The CDR3 reads CASSGRGRGYGYTF. Here the CDR3 DNA reads TGTGCCAGCAGCGGAAGGGGCCGCGGGTATGGCTACACCTTC.

The genes are TRBV9 and TRBJ2-7; no clear D. CDR1 and CDR2 from the germline V gene are SGDLS and YYNGEE. The CDR3 length is 14 residues. The ends were cut back, 0 bases at V and 2 bases at J, with 9 bases in the middle. The CDR3 coding sequence is TGTGCCAGCAGCGTAGCAGGCACCACCTACGAGCAGTACTTC. The encoded protein is CASSVAGTTYEQYF.

This clonotype was seen just once. This chain joins TRBV5-1 and TRBJ2-7; D is unclear. The length of the CDR3 is 13 residues. Germline V gene data show CDR1 as SGHRS and CDR2 as YFSETQ. V lost 6 bases and J 6 bases, leaving 16 bases between the germline ends. The CDR3 loop reads CASKLTLSSEQYF. DNA of the CDR3: TGCGCCAGCAAACTCACCCTGTCTAGCGAGCAGTACTTC.

This clonotype has more than one count but fewer than ten. This sequence joins TRBV27 and TRBJ2-6, with 8 bases that match TRBD2. Unmatched junction bases numbered 3, after V lost 2 bases and J lost 0 bases. The germline V gene encodes CDR1 MNHEY and CDR2 SMNVEV (reference sequence). The CDR3 has 17 residues. The CDR3 region has the DNA TGTGCCAGCAGTTTACTAGCGGGTGTCTCTGGGGCCAACGTCCTGACTTTC. It is translated as CASSLLAGVSGANVLTF. The full variable domain, with the rest looked up from reference TRBV27 and TRBJ2-6, is EAQVTQNPRYLITVTGKKLTVTCSQNMNHEYMSWYRQDPGLGLRQIYYSMNVEVTDKGDVPEGYKVSRKEKRNFPLILESPSPNQTSLYFCASSLLAGVSGANVLTFGAGSRLTVL.